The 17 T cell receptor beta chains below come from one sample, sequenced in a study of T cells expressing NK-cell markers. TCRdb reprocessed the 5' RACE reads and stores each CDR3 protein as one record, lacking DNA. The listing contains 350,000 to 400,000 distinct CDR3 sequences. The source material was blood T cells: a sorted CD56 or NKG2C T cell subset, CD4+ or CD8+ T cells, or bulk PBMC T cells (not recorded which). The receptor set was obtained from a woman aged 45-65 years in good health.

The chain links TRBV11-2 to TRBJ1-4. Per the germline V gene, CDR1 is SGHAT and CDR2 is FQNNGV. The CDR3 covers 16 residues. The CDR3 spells CASSWGGRATNEKLFF.

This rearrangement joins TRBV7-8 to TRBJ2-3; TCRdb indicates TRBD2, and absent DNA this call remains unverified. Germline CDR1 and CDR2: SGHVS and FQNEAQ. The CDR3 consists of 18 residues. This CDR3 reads CASSLILHSGTRTDTQYF.

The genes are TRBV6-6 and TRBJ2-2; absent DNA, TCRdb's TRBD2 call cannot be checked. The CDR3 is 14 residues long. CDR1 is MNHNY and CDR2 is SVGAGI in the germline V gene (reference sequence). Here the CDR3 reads CASSWEGSTGELFF.

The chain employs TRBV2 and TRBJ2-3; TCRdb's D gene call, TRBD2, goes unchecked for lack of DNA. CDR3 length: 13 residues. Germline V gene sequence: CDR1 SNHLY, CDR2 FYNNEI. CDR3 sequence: CASSDSGTTPQYF.

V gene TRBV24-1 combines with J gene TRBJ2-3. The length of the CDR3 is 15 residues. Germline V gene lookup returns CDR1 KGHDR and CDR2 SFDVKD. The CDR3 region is CATSARRGPTDTQYF.

The CDR3 loop reads CATSRARGLGSPLHF. The chain is built from TRBV15 and TRBJ1-6; the D call of TRBD1 rests on TCRdb alone, since no DNA is present to check it. The CDR3 runs 15 residues. The germline V gene has CDR1 LNHNV and CDR2 YYDKDF (reference sequence).

The chain's CDR3 is CATSRDQTGANTGELFF. J is TRBJ2-2 and V is TRBV15. Germline V CDR1 and CDR2: LNHNV, YYDKDF (reference sequence). CDR3 length: 17 residues.

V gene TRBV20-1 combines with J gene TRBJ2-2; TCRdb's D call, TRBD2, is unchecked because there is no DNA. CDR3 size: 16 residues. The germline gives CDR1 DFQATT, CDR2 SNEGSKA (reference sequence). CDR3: CSAASGTSGTTGELFF.

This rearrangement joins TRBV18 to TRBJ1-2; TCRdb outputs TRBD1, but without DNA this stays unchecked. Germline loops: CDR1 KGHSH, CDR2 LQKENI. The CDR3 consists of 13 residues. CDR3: CASSPRQGEGYTF. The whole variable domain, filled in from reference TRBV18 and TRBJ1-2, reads NAGVMQNPRHLVRRRGQEARLRCSPMKGHSHVYWYRQLPEEGLKFMVYLQKENIIDESGMPKERFSAEFPKEGPSILRIQQVVRGDSAAYFCASSPRQGEGYTFGSGTRLTVV.

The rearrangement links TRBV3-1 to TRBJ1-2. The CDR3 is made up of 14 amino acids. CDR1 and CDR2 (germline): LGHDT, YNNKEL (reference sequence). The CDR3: CASSQGTANYGYTF.

The CDR3 loop reads CAIGSGAGIQETQYF. The chain recombines TRBV10-3 with TRBJ2-5; TCRdb outputs TRBD1, but without DNA this stays unchecked. The length of the CDR3 is 15 residues. Germline lookup yields CDR1 ENHRY and CDR2 SYGVKD.

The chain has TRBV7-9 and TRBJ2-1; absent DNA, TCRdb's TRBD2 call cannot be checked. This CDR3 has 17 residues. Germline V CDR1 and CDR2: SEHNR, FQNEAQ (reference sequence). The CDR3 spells CASSEGGLAGVYNEQFF.

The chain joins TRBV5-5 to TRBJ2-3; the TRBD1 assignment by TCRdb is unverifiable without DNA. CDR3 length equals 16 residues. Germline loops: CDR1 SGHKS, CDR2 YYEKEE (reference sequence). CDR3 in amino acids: CASSSRFTGSTDTQYF.

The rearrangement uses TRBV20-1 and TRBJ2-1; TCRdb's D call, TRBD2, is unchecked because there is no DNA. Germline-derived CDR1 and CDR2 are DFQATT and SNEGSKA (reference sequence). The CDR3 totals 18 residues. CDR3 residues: CSARVGTSGRASYNEQFF.

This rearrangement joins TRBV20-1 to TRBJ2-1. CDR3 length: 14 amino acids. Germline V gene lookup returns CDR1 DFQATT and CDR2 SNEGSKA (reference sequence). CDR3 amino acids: CSARDLPFYNEQFF.

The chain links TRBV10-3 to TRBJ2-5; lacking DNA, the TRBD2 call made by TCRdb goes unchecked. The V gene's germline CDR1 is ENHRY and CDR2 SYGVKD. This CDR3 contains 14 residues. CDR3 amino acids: CAISEASGGGTQYF.

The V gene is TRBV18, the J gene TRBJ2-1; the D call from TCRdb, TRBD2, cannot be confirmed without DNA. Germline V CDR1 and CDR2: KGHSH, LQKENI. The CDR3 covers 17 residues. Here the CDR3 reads CASSPTQGLNSYNEQFF.